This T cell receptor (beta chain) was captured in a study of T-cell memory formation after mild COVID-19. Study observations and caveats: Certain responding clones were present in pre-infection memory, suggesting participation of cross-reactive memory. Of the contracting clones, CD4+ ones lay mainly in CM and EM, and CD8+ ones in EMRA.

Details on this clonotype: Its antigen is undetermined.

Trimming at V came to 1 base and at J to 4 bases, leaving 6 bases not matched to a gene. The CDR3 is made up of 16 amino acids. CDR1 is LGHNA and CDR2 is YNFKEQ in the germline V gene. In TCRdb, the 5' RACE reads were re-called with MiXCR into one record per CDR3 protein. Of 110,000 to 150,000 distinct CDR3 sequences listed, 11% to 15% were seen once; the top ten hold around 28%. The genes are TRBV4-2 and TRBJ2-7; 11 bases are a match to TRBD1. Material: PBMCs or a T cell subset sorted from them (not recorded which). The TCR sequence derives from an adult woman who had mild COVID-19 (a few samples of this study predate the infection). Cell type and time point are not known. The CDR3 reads CASSQASGTGGYEQYF. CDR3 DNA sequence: TGTGCCAGCAGCCAAGCCTCCGGGACAGGGGGGTACGAGCAGTACTTC.